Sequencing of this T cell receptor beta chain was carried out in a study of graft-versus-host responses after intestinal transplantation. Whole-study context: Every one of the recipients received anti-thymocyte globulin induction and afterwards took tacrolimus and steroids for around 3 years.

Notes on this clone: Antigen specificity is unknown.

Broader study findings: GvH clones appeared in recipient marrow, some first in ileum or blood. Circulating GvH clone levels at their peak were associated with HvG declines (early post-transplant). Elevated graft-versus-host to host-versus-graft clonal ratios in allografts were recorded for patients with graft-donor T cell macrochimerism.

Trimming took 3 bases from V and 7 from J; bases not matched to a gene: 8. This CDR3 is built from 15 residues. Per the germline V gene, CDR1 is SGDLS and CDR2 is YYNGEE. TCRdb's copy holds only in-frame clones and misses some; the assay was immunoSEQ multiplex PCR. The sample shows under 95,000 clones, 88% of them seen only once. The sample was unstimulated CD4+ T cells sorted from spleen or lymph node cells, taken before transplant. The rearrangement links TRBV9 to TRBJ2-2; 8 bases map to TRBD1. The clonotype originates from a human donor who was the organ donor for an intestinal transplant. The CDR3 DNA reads TGTGCCAGCAGCGCCCAGGGGGCGGTTGGCGGGGAGCTGTTTTTT. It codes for CASSAQGAVGGELFF. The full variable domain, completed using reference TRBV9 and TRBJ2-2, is DSGVTQTPKHLITATGQRVTLRCSPRSGDLSVYWYQQSLDQGLQFLIQYYNGEERAKGNILERFSAQQFPDLHSELNLSSLELGDSALYFCASSAQGAVGGELFFGEGSRLTVL.